The TCR beta chain under discussion was sequenced for a study of blood T cell repertoires in COVID-19. Study overall: COVID-19 samples collected from the United States, Italy and Spain covered acute and convalescent phases. The analysed material was cDNA or gDNA that came from T cells, B-cell-depleted T cells, or PBMCs.

As originally analysed: Reference gene primer amplification gave estimated nucleated cell counts. Clones were read by immunoSEQ multiplex PCR, and TCRdb kept only the in-frame ones, dropping some. The V and J calls and clone size come from that table; D and trimming were worked out from the DNA. Of 80,000 to 95,000 clones listed, approximately 77% are singletons. The sample taken for sequencing was peripheral blood. The source of this sequence is a woman older than 75 with acute or convalescent COVID-19.

In DNA, the CDR3 is TGTGCCAGCAGTGAATGGGTTAGGGGAAAGGGACTAGCGGGACCAACTAGCACAGATACGCAGTATTTT. The encoded protein is CASSEWVRGKGLAGPTSTDTQYF. The rearrangement joins TRBV2 to TRBJ2-3, with 13 nucleotides matching TRBD2. CDR1 is SNHLY, CDR2 FYNNEI, per germline. V lost 2 bases to trimming and J lost 0 bases; unmatched junction nucleotides: 20. The CDR3 sequence is 23 residues long.